These 30 T cell receptor beta chains share one sample of origin, sequenced in a study of CD8 T cells in ankylosing spondylitis. Regarding the study as a whole: Made up of eight or nine highly homologous variants, a TCR beta motif appeared characteristic of ankylosing spondylitis blood.

TCRdb re-analysed the 5' RACE reads in MiXCR, keeping a single row per CDR3 protein. The sample records around 94,000 distinct CDR3 sequences, more than 8.5% being singletons. These TCRs are of unknown antigen specificity. Sequenced input: blood, either unsorted or a sorted T cell fraction (not recorded which). The receptors stem from a male donor with ankylosing spondylitis.

V gene TRBV6-2 or TRBV6-3 combines with J gene TRBJ2-1; D may correspond to TRBD1 or TRBD2 (5 bases each). CDR1 and CDR2 from the germline V gene are MNHEY and SVGEGT. The ends were cut back, 0 bases at V and 1 base at J, with 10 bases in the middle. The CDR3 contains 16 residues. The CDR3: CASSYSIWGSYNEQFF. The CDR3 DNA reads TGTGCCAGCAGTTACTCGATTTGGGGGTCCTACAATGAGCAGTTCTTC.

This chain links TRBV10-1 with TRBJ1-5; no definite D call. The length of the CDR3 is 13 residues. Germline V CDR1 and CDR2: WNHNN, SYGVQD (reference sequence). V shed 2 bases and J shed 2 bases, with 4 bases lying between them. The CDR3 bases are TGCGCCAGCAGTGAGGACGGCAATCAGCCCCAGCATTTT. This gives the protein CASSEDGNQPQHF.

The CDR3, as DNA: TGTGCCAGCAGCCCCTTGACGTTTAACTATGGCTACACCTTC. It translates to CASSPLTFNYGYTF. The V and J genes are TRBV7-9 and TRBJ1-2; D remains unclear. This CDR3 region has 14 residues. CDR1 and CDR2 from the germline V gene are SEHNR and FQNEAQ (reference sequence). Trimming stripped 5 bases from V and 1 base from J, with 11 bases between.

This rearrangement joins TRBV11-2 to TRBJ2-7, with TRBD1 matching over 7 bases. The CDR3 loop spans 15 amino acids. Per the germline V gene, CDR1 is SGHAT and CDR2 is FQNNGV. V gave up 1 base and J gave up 3 bases; unmatched junction bases: 6. This CDR3 is CASSLGGGANYEQYF. The CDR3 region has the DNA TGTGCCAGCAGCTTAGGAGGGGGCGCGAACTACGAGCAGTACTTC. The variable domain in full, with the rest retrieved from reference TRBV11-2 and TRBJ2-7, is EAGVAQSPRYKIIEKRQSVAFWCNPISGHATLYWYQQILGQGPKLLIQFQNNGVVDDSQLPKDRFSAERLKGVDSTLKIQPAKLEDSAVYLCASSLGGGANYEQYFGPGTRLTVT.

The chain employs TRBV13 and TRBJ2-3, with D unclear. V was trimmed by 4 bases and J by 7 bases, leaving 18 bases between them. CDR1 PRHDT and CDR2 FYEKMQ come from the germline V gene (reference sequence). This CDR3 comprises 15 residues. The CDR3 is CASSSVRRSMHTQYF. CDR3 bases: TGTGCCAGCAGCTCTGTGAGGAGATCAATGCATACGCAGTATTTT.

CDR3 sequence (DNA): TGTGCCAGCAGCCTTCCCGGTCCAGGGTCAATGGAAGCTTTCTTT. This gives the protein CASSLPGPGSMEAFF. The chain has TRBV7-9 and TRBJ1-1; possible D gene TRBD1, 5 bases. The ends were cut back, 5 bases at V and 8 bases at J, with 21 bases in the middle. This CDR3 region has 15 residues. Germline values: CDR1 SEHNR, CDR2 FQNEAQ (reference sequence).

This clonotype was seen a few times. J is TRBJ2-7 and V is TRBV9, with 7 bases fitting TRBD2. Germline CDR1 is SGDLS and CDR2 is YYNGEE. V shed 2 bases and J 2 bases; nucleotides not matched to a gene: 7. The CDR3 spans 15 residues. CDR3 loop: CASSVYSGRAYEQYF. The CDR3 nucleotides read TGTGCCAGCAGCGTTTATAGCGGGCGGGCCTACGAGCAGTACTTC. Together with reference TRBV9 and TRBJ2-7, the CDR3 gives the full variable domain: DSGVTQTPKHLITATGQRVTLRCSPRSGDLSVYWYQQSLDQGLQFLIQYYNGEERAKGNILERFSAQQFPDLHSELNLSSLELGDSALYFCASSVYSGRAYEQYFGPGTRLTVT.

This chain uses TRBV18 with TRBJ2-4, with 9 bases matching TRBD1. The V gene end was trimmed by 2 bases and the J gene end by 1 base; junction bases not matched to a gene: 3. The germline CDR1 and CDR2 sequences are KGHSH and LQKENI. This CDR3 region has 16 residues. CDR3 protein: CASSPSGTGAKNIQYF. In DNA form, the CDR3 reads TGTGCCAGCTCACCATCCGGGACAGGGGCCAAAAACATTCAGTACTTC.

This clonotype was counted ten times or more. J is TRBJ2-1 and V is TRBV29-1; D not resolved. This CDR3 comprises 13 residues. CDR1 and CDR2 from the germline V gene are SQVTM and ANQGSEA. V lost 7 bases to trimming and J lost 3 bases, with 13 bases between them. CDR3 sequence reads: CSESRTDYNEQFF. In DNA form, the CDR3 reads TGCAGCGAGTCCCGTACGGACTACAATGAGCAGTTCTTC.

The chain employs TRBV11-2 and TRBJ2-1; D gene unclear. Looked up from germline, CDR1 is SGHAT and CDR2 is FQNNGV. CDR3 length: 11 amino acids. The ends were cut back, 7 bases at V and 6 bases at J, with 7 bases in the middle. The CDR3 loop reads CASIGFNEQFF. CDR3 in DNA: TGTGCCAGCATTGGTTTCAATGAGCAGTTCTTC.

The chain links TRBV7-8 to TRBJ2-7, with no clear D. CDR1 and CDR2 from the germline V gene are SGHVS and FQNEAQ. The CDR3 covers 14 residues. V was pared by 5 bases and J by 7 bases, with 18 bases between. Here the CDR3 reads CASSPATRVWEQYF. As DNA, the CDR3 is TGTGCCAGCAGCCCAGCAACTCGGGTTTGGGAGCAGTACTTC.

The DNA for the CDR3 is TGTGCCAGCAGCTTGGGAAGCGGGGGCAGCACCGGGGAGCTGTTTTTT. Amino acids: CASSLGSGGSTGELFF. The chain has TRBV7-9 and TRBJ2-2; TRBD2 matches 8 bases. CDR3 size: 16 residues. Germline V CDR1 and CDR2: SEHNR, FQNEAQ (reference sequence). Trimming took 3 bases from V and 4 from J; bases not matched to a gene: 7.

This clonotype was recorded many times. CDR3 in amino acids: CASTQGHNQETQYF. The CDR3 coding sequence is TGTGCCAGCACCCAAGGACACAACCAAGAGACCCAGTACTTC. J is TRBJ2-5 and V is TRBV6-2 or TRBV6-3, with a possible D match to TRBD1 (5 bases). The CDR3 spans 14 residues. Trimming stripped 7 bases from V and 0 bases from J, with 12 bases between. Germline V gives CDR1 MNHEY, CDR2 SVGEGT.

The sample holds many counts of this clonotype. The rearrangement joins TRBV2 to TRBJ2-7; no definite D call. Looked up from germline, CDR1 is SNHLY and CDR2 is FYNNEI. The CDR3 runs 13 residues. V lost 6 bases, J lost 0 bases, and 9 bases lay in between. The CDR3 sequence: CASRESFSYEQYF. CDR3 coding DNA: TGTGCCAGCAGGGAGAGTTTCTCCTACGAGCAGTACTTC.

The chain joins TRBV11-3 to TRBJ2-5, with 7 bases identical to TRBD1. Germline CDR1 reads SGHNT; CDR2 reads YENEEA. There are 17 residues in the CDR3. The V gene end was trimmed by 5 bases and the J gene end by 1 base; junction bases not matched to a gene: 13. The CDR3 nucleotides are TGTGCCAGCAGCCACAGAAAGACAGGGTCTTTCCAAGAGACCCAGTACTTC. Residues: CASSHRKTGSFQETQYF.

This clonotype was found many times. The J gene is TRBJ2-1, the V gene TRBV5-1, with TRBD1 identical over 8 bases. Germline V CDR1 and CDR2: SGHRS, YFSETQ. The CDR3 covers 14 residues. V trimming: 7 bases; J trimming: 6 bases; junction bases outside the gene matches: 9. The CDR3 bases are TGCGCCAGCGCCCTCGGACAGGGATTCAATGAGCAGTTCTTC. Its protein product is CASALGQGFNEQFF.

This clonotype showed up many times. The rearrangement uses TRBV10-2 and TRBJ2-1; 11 bases match TRBD2. The CDR3 contains 13 residues. Germline values: CDR1 WSHSY, CDR2 SAAADI. With V trimmed by 10 bases and J by 4 bases, 3 bases remained unmatched. CDR3: CATRTSGYNEQFF. The CDR3 nucleotides are TGCGCCACCCGGACTAGCGGGTACAATGAGCAGTTCTTC.

This clonotype was seen more than once but under ten times. The genes are TRBV13 and TRBJ2-2; TRBD1 or TRBD2 may be the D gene (6 bases each). The CDR3 is made up of 15 amino acids. Trimming shortened V by 2 bases and J by 5 bases, and 12 bases separated the two germline ends. Germline CDR1 and CDR2: PRHDT and FYEKMQ (reference sequence). Written as DNA, the CDR3 is TGTGCCAGCAGCTTAATCGGGGGCGATACCGGGGAGCTGTTTTTT. Translated: CASSLIGGDTGELFF.

This clonotype was detected a few times. The chain uses TRBV12-3 or TRBV12-4 and TRBJ2-1; D is possibly TRBD1 (6 bases). This CDR3 contains 14 residues. The V end lost 4 bases, the J end lost 5 bases, and 12 bases lay between the germline ends. The CDR3: CASSSDSLNNEQFF. CDR3 nucleotide sequence: TGTGCCAGCAGTTCGGACAGCCTTAACAATGAGCAGTTCTTC.

This chain joins TRBV10-3 and TRBJ1-1; 7 nucleotides line up with TRBD1. This CDR3 comprises 13 residues. Germline assignment: CDR1 ENHRY and CDR2 SYGVKD. J lost 3 bases, V lost 6 bases, and 4 bases had no gene match. The DNA of the CDR3 is TGTGCCATCAGCCGTACAGGGGACACTGAAGCTTTCTTT. As protein: CAISRTGDTEAFF.

This chain links TRBV5-6 with TRBJ1-1; a weak D match, TRBD1 (6 bases). From germline, CDR1 is SGHDT and CDR2 YYEEEE. The V end lost 0 bases, the J end lost 5 bases, and 11 bases lay between the germline ends. The CDR3 has 14 amino acids. CDR3 in amino acids: CASSLGGLRTEAFF. In DNA, the CDR3 is TGTGCCAGCAGCTTGGGGGGGCTCCGAACTGAAGCTTTCTTT.

The chain links TRBV7-9 to TRBJ1-1; no reliable D call. Germline CDR1 SEHNR, CDR2 FQNEAQ (reference sequence). The V and J ends lost 8 bases and 5 bases respectively, with 12 bases between them. There are 12 residues in the CDR3. CDR3 protein: CASLGDLTEAFF. CDR3 in DNA: TGTGCCAGCTTGGGAGACCTAACTGAAGCTTTCTTT. Looking up the rest from reference TRBV7-9 and TRBJ1-1 gives the full variable domain: DTGVSQNPRHKITKRGQNVTFRCDPISEHNRLYWYRQTLGQGPEFLTYFQNEAQLEKSRLLSDRFSAERPKGSFSTLEIQRTEQGDSAMYLCASLGDLTEAFFGQGTRLTVV.

This clonotype came up many times. This rearrangement joins TRBV20-1 to TRBJ2-7, with D perhaps matching TRBD1 or TRBD2 (5 bases each). Trimming shortened V by 5 bases and J by 1 base, and 6 bases separated the two germline ends. Germline V CDR1 and CDR2: DFQATT, SNEGSKA (reference sequence). The length of the CDR3 is 11 residues. Here the CDR3 reads CSAGGSYEQYF. In DNA, the CDR3 is TGCAGTGCTGGGGGTTCCTACGAGCAGTACTTC.

In its sample, this clonotype was seen a few times. This chain uses TRBV4-1 with TRBJ2-6, with D unresolved. Per the germline V gene, CDR1 is MGHRA and CDR2 is YSYEKL. V was shortened by 1 base and J by 1 base, with 5 bases between the two germline ends. This CDR3 contains 15 residues. The CDR3 reads CASSQGGSGANVLTF. In DNA form, the CDR3 reads TGCGCCAGCAGCCAAGGGGGATCTGGGGCCAACGTCCTGACTTTC.

Many counts were recorded for this clonotype. CDR3 region: CASSQEGGKQFF. CDR3 bases: TGTGCCAGCAGCCAAGAAGGTGGCAAACAGTTCTTC. The chain is built from TRBV3-1 and TRBJ2-1; D remains ambiguous. The CDR3 has 12 residues. Trimming pared 0 bases from V and 13 bases from J, leaving 10 bases between. Germline V CDR1 and CDR2: LGHDT, YNNKEL (reference sequence).

The V call is TRBV20-1, the J call TRBJ2-2; TRBD2 matches 8 bases. This CDR3 is built from 14 residues. The V and J ends lost 0 bases and 8 bases, in that order; junction bases with no gene match: 5. CDR1 is DFQATT and CDR2 is SNEGSKA in the germline V gene (reference sequence). The DNA for the CDR3 is TGCAGTGCTAGAGATTATAGCGGGAAAGGGGAGCTGTTTTTT. Translating gives CSARDYSGKGELFF.

J is TRBJ1-1 and V is TRBV3-1, with a tentative D call TRBD1 (5 bases). The CDR3 totals 13 residues. The germline gives CDR1 LGHDT, CDR2 YNNKEL (reference sequence). V shed 3 bases and J shed 6 bases, with 11 bases lying between them. Here the CDR3 reads CASSHKGRSEAFF. CDR3 nucleotides: TGTGCCAGCAGCCACAAGGGGCGATCTGAAGCTTTCTTT.

This clonotype was counted between two and nine times. CDR3 nucleotide sequence: TGTGCCACCGAGAGTACTGTGGGCAATCAGCCCCAGCATTTT. This encodes CATESTVGNQPQHF. The chain uses TRBV24-1 and TRBJ1-5; D gene unclear. CDR1 is KGHDR and CDR2 is SFDVKD in the germline V gene. This CDR3 contains 14 residues. V was trimmed by 9 bases and J by 2 bases, leaving 13 bases between them.

V gene TRBV27 combines with J gene TRBJ2-1; 7 nucleotides align to TRBD2. This CDR3 spans 19 amino acids. Per germline, CDR1 MNHEY and CDR2 SMNVEV (reference sequence). With 3 bases clipped from V and 0 bases from J, the junction kept 14 bases outside the gene matches. The CDR3 sequence is CASSFDPLREAPSYNEQFF. CDR3 nucleotide sequence: TGTGCCAGCAGTTTCGACCCTCTTCGGGAGGCCCCCTCCTACAATGAGCAGTTCTTC.

This clonotype was counted once. The germline gene is not matched at one end of the junction; a read error may be the cause. V gene TRBV2 combines with J gene TRBJ2-3; no clear D gene. There are 13 residues in the CDR3. Germline V gives CDR1 SNHLY, CDR2 FYNNEI. This chain's CDR3 is CASSELGTDSQYF. The CDR3 bases are TGTGCCAGCAGTGAATTGGGAACAGATTCGCAGTATTTT.